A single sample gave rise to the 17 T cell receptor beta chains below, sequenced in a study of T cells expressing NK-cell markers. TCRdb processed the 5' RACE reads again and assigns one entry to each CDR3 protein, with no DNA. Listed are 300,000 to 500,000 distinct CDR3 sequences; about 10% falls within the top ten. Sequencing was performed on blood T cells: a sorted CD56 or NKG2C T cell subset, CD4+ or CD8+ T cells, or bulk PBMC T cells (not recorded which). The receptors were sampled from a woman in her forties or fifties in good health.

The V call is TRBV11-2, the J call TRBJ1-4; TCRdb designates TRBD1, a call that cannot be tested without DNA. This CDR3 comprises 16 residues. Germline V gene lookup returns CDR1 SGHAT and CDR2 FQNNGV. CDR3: CASSTRDRATNEKLFF.

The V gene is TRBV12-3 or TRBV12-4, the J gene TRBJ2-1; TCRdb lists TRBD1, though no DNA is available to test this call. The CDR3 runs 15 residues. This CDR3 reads CASSNSGRGDNEQFF.

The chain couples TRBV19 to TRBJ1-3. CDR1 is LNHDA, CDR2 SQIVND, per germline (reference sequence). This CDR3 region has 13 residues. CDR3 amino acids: CASSASSGNTIYF.

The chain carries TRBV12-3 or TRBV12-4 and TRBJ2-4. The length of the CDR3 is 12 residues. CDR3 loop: CASSVLKNIQYF.

CDR3 sequence reads: CACMERPETQYF. The J gene is TRBJ2-5, the V gene TRBV12-3 or TRBV12-4. This CDR3 region has 12 residues.

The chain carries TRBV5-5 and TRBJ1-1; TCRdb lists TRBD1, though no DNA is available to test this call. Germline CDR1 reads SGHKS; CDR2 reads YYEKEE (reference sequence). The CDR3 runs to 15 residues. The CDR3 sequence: CASSLIWGKDTEAFF.

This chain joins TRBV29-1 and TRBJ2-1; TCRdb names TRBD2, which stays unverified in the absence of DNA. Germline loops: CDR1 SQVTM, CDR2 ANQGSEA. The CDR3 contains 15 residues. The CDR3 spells CSVPRLAGGGNEQFF.

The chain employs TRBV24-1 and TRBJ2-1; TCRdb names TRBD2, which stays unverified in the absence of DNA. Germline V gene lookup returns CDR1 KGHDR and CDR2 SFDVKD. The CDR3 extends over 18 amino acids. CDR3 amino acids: CATSDSVAGGPPGNEQFF.

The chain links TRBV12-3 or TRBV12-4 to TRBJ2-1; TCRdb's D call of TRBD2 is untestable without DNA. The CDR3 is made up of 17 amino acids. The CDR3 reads CASSPSGLWRSYNEQFF.

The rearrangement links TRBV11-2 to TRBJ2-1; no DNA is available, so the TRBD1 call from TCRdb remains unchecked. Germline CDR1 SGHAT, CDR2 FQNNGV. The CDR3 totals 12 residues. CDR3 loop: CASSRTANEQFF.

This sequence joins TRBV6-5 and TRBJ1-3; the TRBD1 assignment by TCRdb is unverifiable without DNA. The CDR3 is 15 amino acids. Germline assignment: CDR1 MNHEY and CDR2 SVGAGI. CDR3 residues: CASTRDRTSGNTIYF.

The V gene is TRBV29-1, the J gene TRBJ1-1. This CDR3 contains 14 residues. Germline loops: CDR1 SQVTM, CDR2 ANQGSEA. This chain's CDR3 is CSVKVRDLNTEAFF. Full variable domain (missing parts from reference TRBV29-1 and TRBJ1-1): SAVISQKPSRDICQRGTSLTIQCQVDSQVTMMFWYRQQPGQSLTLIATANQGSEATYESGFVIDKFPISRPNLTFSTLTVSNMSPEDSSIYLCSVKVRDLNTEAFFGQGTRLTVV.

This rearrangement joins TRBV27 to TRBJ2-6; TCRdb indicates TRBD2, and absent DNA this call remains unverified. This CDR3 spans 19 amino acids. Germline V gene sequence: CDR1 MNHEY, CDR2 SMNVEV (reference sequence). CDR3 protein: CASSLGARAPHSGANVLTF.

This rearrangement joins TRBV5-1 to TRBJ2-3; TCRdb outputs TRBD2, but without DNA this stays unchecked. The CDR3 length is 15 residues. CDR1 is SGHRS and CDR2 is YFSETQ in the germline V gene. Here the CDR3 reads CASSFGWGRTDTQYF.

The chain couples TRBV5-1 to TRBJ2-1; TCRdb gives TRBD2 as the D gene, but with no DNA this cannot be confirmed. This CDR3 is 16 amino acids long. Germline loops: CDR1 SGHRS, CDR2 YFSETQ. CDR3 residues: CASSHSGLAAYNEQFF.

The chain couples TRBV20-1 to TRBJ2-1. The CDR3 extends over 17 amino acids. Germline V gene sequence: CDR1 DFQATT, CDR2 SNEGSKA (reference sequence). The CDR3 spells CSARDPRAGATYNEQFF.

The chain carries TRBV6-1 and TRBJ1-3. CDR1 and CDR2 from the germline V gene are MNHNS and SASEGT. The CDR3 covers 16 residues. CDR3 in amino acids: CASSFFSESSGNTIYF.